This is a list of T cell receptor beta chains from one sample in a study of control samples from healthy donors and cancer patients. The assay was immunoSEQ multiplex PCR, and TCRdb's table has in-frame clones only and misses some. The table has 170,000 or so clones, around 92% seen once. Sequencing used blood. These receptors were taken from a woman in her thirties or forties in good health. The CDR3 runs from the conserved cysteine through the conserved F or W. The D gene is left open where the match is weak. The listing skips clone size in some rows; elsewhere it reads once, few, many or a size class.

v_call	d_call	j_call	clone_size	cdr3_aa	cdr3_nt
TRBV12-3/TRBV12-4	NA	TRBJ2-7	NA	CASSFGYEQYF	TGTGCCAGCAGTTTTGGATACGAGCAGTACTTC
TRBV25-1	TRBD1	TRBJ1-2	NA	CASTSQGAFYGYTF	TGTGCCAGCACTTCACAGGGGGCTTTCTATGGCTACACCTTC
TRBV9	NA	TRBJ2-1	NA	CASSVRSNNEQFF	TGTGCCAGCAGCGTTCGGTCGAACAATGAGCAGTTCTTC
TRBV12-3/TRBV12-4	NA	TRBJ1-1	NA	CASSLPGTEAFF	TGTGCCAGCAGTTTACCGGGGACTGAAGCTTTCTTT
TRBV7-3	NA	TRBJ2-7	NA	CASSLFGETHEQYF	TGTGCCAGCAGCTTATTCGGGGAGACCCACGAGCAGTACTTC
TRBV7-6	NA	TRBJ1-5	NA	CASSLSASQPQHF	TGTGCCAGCAGCTTATCTGCTAGTCAGCCCCAGCATTTT
TRBV9	NA	TRBJ2-3	NA	CASSVAEVYDPLRDTQYF	TGTGCCAGCAGCGTAGCTGAGGTATATGACCCCCTCCGGGATACGCAGTATTTT
TRBV10-3	TRBD1	TRBJ1-6	NA	CAIPGTGENSPLHF	TGTGCCATCCCCGGGACAGGGGAAAATTCACCCCTCCACTTT
TRBV7-9	NA	TRBJ2-7	NA	CASRGTTSYEQYF	TGTGCCAGCAGGGGCACCACCTCCTACGAGCAGTACTTC
TRBV19	TRBD1	TRBJ1-2	NA	CASSWDRGYGYTF	TGTGCCAGTAGTTGGGACAGGGGCTATGGCTACACCTTC
TRBV5-1	NA	TRBJ1-6	NA	CASSLQTGNSPLHF	TGCGCCAGCAGCTTGCAGACGGGAAATTCACCCCTCCACTTT
TRBV5-1	NA	TRBJ2-3	NA	CASSPGGSWGDTQYF	TGCGCCAGCAGCCCCGGAGGCAGTTGGGGAGATACGCAGTATTTT
TRBV5-1	TRBD2	TRBJ2-1	NA	CASSGFLAGNNEQFF	TGCGCCAGCAGCGGGTTTCTAGCGGGGAACAATGAGCAGTTCTTC
TRBV6-5	NA	TRBJ2-1	NA	CATNPWEYNEQFF	TGTGCCACCAACCCTTGGGAGTACAATGAGCAGTTCTTC
TRBV7-2	NA	TRBJ2-2	NA	CASSSLSGDTGELFF	TGTGCCAGCAGCTCTCTGTCCGGGGATACCGGGGAGCTGTTTTTT
TRBV10-3	NA	TRBJ1-2	NA	CAISDSDSHGYTF	TGTGCCATCAGTGACTCAGACAGCCATGGCTACACCTTC
TRBV11-2	NA	TRBJ2-2	NA	CASSSGGGSTGELFF	TGTGCCAGCAGCTCCGGCGGCGGAAGCACCGGGGAGCTGTTTTTT
TRBV15	NA	TRBJ1-1	NA	CATSLPDRSNTEAFF	TGTGCCACCAGCCTACCAGACAGGTCGAACACTGAAGCTTTCTTT
TRBV19	NA	TRBJ1-1	NA	CASSAGGADTEAFF	TGTGCCAGTAGTGCGGGCGGGGCGGACACTGAAGCTTTCTTT
TRBV7-3	NA	TRBJ1-3	NA	CASSPSWGPGNTIYF	TGTGCCAGCAGCCCGTCGTGGGGACCAGGAAACACCATATATTTT
TRBV12-3/TRBV12-4	NA	TRBJ1-6	NA	CASSLNLNSPLHF	TGTGCCAGCAGCCTTAACTTGAATTCACCCCTCCACTTT
TRBV5-1	NA	TRBJ1-3	NA	CASSLALGNTIYF	TGCGCCAGCAGCTTGGCCTTGGGAAACACCATATATTTT
TRBV19	TRBD1	TRBJ2-2	NA	CASSITGGILTGELFF	TGTGCCAGTAGTATTACAGGGGGAATCCTAACCGGGGAGCTGTTTTTT
TRBV4-1	NA	TRBJ1-6	NA	CASSQAGYYNSPLHF	TGCGCCAGCAGCCAAGCGGGATACTATAATTCACCCCTCCACTTT
TRBV27	TRBD2	TRBJ2-5	once	CASSPGGEILKTQYF	TGTGCCAGCAGTCCGGGAGGGGAGATTTTGAAGACCCAGTACTTC
TRBV6-5	TRBD1	TRBJ1-5	NA	CASSYGGGWDQPQHF	TGTGCCAGCAGTTACGGAGGGGGCTGGGATCAGCCCCAGCATTTT
TRBV28	NA	TRBJ2-3	NA	CASSYRSADTQYF	TGTGCCAGCAGCTACCGAAGTGCAGATACGCAGTATTTT
TRBV5-1	NA	TRBJ1-1	NA	CASSLMGGTNTEAFF	TGCGCCAGCAGCTTAATGGGTGGGACGAACACTGAAGCTTTCTTT
TRBV13	TRBD2	TRBJ2-3	once	CASSPWEGVKTQYF	TGTGCCAGCAGTCCCTGGGAGGGTGTAAAGACCCAGTATTTT
TRBV19	NA	TRBJ1-1	NA	CASSIKWDTEAFF	TGTGCCAGTAGTATAAAGTGGGACACTGAAGCTTTCTTT
TRBV25-1	NA	TRBJ1-1	NA	CASSEYQGWGDTEAFF	TGTGCCAGCAGTGAATATCAGGGGTGGGGGGACACTGAAGCTTTCTTT
TRBV19	NA	TRBJ2-5	NA	CASSQANLETQYF	TGTGCCAGTAGCCAGGCTAACCTAGAGACCCAGTACTTC
TRBV11-3	NA	TRBJ1-1	NA	CASSLSVDTEAFF	TGTGCCAGCAGCTTAAGCGTGGACACTGAAGCTTTCTTT
TRBV2	NA	TRBJ1-6	NA	CASNPLVSPSGNSPLHF	TGTGCCAGCAACCCGCTGGTCAGCCCCTCGGGTAATTCACCCCTCCACTTT
TRBV10-3	NA	TRBJ1-1	NA	CAAGRTEAFF	TGTGCCGCGGGGCGTACTGAAGCTTTCTTT
TRBV24-1	NA	TRBJ1-2	NA	CATSDVYGYTF	TGTGCCACCAGTGATGTTTATGGCTACACCTTC
TRBV5-1	NA	TRBJ2-2	NA	CASSLDSRLTGELFF	TGCGCCAGCAGCTTGGACTCTCGGTTGACCGGGGAGCTGTTTTTT
TRBV18	NA	TRBJ1-5	NA	CASSPEKLNWGNQPQHF	TGTGCCAGCTCACCAGAAAAATTAAACTGGGGCAATCAGCCCCAGCATTTT
TRBV7-9	NA	TRBJ2-5	NA	CASSPGRETYQETQYF	TGTGCCAGCAGCCCTGGCAGGGAAACGTACCAAGAGACCCAGTACTTC
TRBV9	NA	TRBJ2-1	NA	CASSVAEGGEQFF	TGTGCCAGCAGCGTAGCTGAGGGGGGTGAGCAGTTCTTC
TRBV7-9	TRBD1	TRBJ2-1	NA	CASSFYGQGANEQFF	TGTGCCAGCAGCTTTTACGGACAGGGGGCCAATGAGCAGTTCTTC
TRBV5-1	NA	TRBJ2-4	NA	CASSLEVGTVKNIQYF	TGCGCCAGCAGCTTGGAGGTGGGGACGGTCAAAAACATTCAGTACTTC
TRBV10-3	TRBD1	TRBJ2-1	NA	CAISLTGSSYNEQFF	TGTGCCATCAGCCTGACAGGGAGCTCCTACAATGAGCAGTTCTTC